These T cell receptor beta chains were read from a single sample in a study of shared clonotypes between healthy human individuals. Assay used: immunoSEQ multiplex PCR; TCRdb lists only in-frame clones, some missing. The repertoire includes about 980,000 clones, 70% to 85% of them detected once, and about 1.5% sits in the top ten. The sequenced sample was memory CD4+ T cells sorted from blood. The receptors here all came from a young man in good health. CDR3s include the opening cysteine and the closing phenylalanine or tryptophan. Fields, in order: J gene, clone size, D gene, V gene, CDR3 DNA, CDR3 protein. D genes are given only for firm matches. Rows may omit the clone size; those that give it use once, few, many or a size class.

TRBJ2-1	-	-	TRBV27	TGTGCCAGCAGTTTTCAGGGCTACAATGAGCAGTTCTTC	CASSFQGYNEQFF
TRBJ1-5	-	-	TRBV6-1	TGTGCCAGCGCGGGGGGACAAAATAGCAATCAGCCCCAGCATTTT	CASAGGQNSNQPQHF
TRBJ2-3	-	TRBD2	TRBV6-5	TGTGCCAGCAAGGGGACTACAAACACAGATACGCAGTATTTT	CASKGTTNTDTQYF
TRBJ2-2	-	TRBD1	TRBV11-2	TGTGCCAGCAGCTCTCAGACAGGGATTTTACAGAAGCTGTTTTTT	CASSSQTGILQKLFF
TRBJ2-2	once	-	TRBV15	TGTGCCACCAGCCCGGACTATTTGGGGACCGGGGAGCTGTTTTTT	CATSPDYLGTGELFF
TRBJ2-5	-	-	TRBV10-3	TGTGCCATCAGCCGGACAGATCAAGAGACCCAGTACTTC	CAISRTDQETQYF
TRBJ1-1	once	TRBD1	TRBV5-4	TGTGCCAGCAGCCGGGACAGATCGAACACTGAAGCTTTCTTT	CASSRDRSNTEAFF
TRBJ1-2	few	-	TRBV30	TGTGCCTGGCTACGAACACAGAAGGCCGGCTACACCTTC	CAWLRTQKAGYTF
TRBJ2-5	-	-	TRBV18	TGTGCCAGCTCACCACCGTCAGGGTGGGACGAGACCCAGTACTTC	CASSPPSGWDETQYF
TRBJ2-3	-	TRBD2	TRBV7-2	TGTGCCAGCAGCTTGGATCTAGCGGGAGTTCTGTATTTT	CASSLDLAGVLYF
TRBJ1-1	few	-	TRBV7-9	TGTGCCAGCAGCTCTCGAACAGGGAACACTGAAGCTTTCTTT	CASSSRTGNTEAFF
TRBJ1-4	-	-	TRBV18	TGTGCCAGCTCACCACCAGGTTTTAATGAAAAACTGTTTTTT	CASSPPGFNEKLFF
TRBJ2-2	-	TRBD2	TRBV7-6	TGTGCCAGCAGCTTACAAAGCGGGGGCTACACCGGGGAGCTGTTTTTT	CASSLQSGGYTGELFF
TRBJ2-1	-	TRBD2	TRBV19	TGTGCCACCGACCCTAGCGGGGGGGGTAGGGGGCAGTTCTTC	CATDPSGGGRGQFF
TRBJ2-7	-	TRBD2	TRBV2	TGTGCCAGCAGTCACGGGCGGGAGAGCAGCTACGAGCAGTACTTC	CASSHGRESSYEQYF
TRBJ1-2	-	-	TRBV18	TGTGCCAGCTCACCAGAGGGGAGCGGCTACACCTTC	CASSPEGSGYTF
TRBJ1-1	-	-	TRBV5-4	TGTGCCAGCAGCTCCCCGGCCCCCCAGGGCACTGAAGCTTTCTTT	CASSSPAPQGTEAFF
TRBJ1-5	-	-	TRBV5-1	TGCGCCAGCAGCTTGGATGGACAGTACAATCAGCCCCAGCATTTT	CASSLDGQYNQPQHF
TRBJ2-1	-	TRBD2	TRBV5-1	TGCGCCAGCAGTTTGGGACTAGCGGGAGAGGTCGATGAGCAGTTCTTC	CASSLGLAGEVDEQFF
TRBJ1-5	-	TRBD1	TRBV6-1	TGTGCCAGCAGTGCGGGACAGAGTAGCAATCAGCCCCAGCATTTT	CASSAGQSSNQPQHF
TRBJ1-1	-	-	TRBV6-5	TGTGCCAGCAGTTACTCAGCGGCCAACACTGAAGCTTTCTTT	CASSYSAANTEAFF
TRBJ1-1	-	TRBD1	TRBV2	TGTGCCAGCAGTGAAGGGCCCACAGGGGCAGCTTTCTTT	CASSEGPTGAAFF
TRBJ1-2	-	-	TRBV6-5	TGTGCCAGCAAAGTAATGGAAGCTAACTATGGCTACACCTTC	CASKVMEANYGYTF
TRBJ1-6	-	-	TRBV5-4	TGTGCCAGCAGCCAGGGGATTGGGGCATATAATTCACCCCTCCACTTT	CASSQGIGAYNSPLHF
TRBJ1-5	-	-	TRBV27	TGTGCCAGCAGTCCGGCCGGCAATGGCAATCAGCCCCAGCATTTT	CASSPAGNGNQPQHF
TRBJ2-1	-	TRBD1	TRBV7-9	TGTGCCAGCAGCCCAGGGACAGGGGGATTCAATGAGCAGTTCTTC	CASSPGTGGFNEQFF
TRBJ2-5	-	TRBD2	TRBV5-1	TGCGCCAGCAGGAACGGACTAGCGGGAGGAGAGACCCAGTACTTC	CASRNGLAGGETQYF
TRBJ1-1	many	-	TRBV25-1	TGTGCCAGCAGTGAATGGGGAGGGAACACTGAAGCTTTCTTT	CASSEWGGNTEAFF
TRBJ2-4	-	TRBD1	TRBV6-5	TGTGCCAGCTCTCCAGGGGGCGGGGCCAAAAACATTCAGTACTTC	CASSPGGGAKNIQYF
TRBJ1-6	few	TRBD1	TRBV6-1	TGTGCCAGCAGTGAACGGGCTCCCCAGGGGGCCTTGAATTCACCCCTCCACTTT	CASSERAPQGALNSPLHF
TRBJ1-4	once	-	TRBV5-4	TGTGCCAGCAGCTTCGGCCCGACAGCAACTAATGAAAAACTGTTTTTT	CASSFGPTATNEKLFF
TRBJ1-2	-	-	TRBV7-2	TGTGCCAGCAGCTCCCCGGACAATTTTAACTATGGCTACACCTTC	CASSSPDNFNYGYTF
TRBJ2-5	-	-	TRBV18	TGTGCCAGCTCACCGGCAGGGGTCCAAGAGACCCAGTACTTC	CASSPAGVQETQYF
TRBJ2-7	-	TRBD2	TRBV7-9	TGTGCCAGCAGCTTTCAGGCTAGCGGGAGCTACGAGCAGTACTTC	CASSFQASGSYEQYF